The 9 T cell receptor beta chains below come from one sample, sequenced in a study of chemoradiotherapy in HPV16-positive cancers. Repertoires were generated with immunoSEQ multiplex PCR, while TCRdb's copy carries only in-frame clones and drops some. The sample holds roughly 34,000 clones, just under 80% seen once. Sequenced here: blood, sampled from a patient who underwent chemoradiotherapy. Receptors were obtained from a human donor with HPV-associated anogenital cancer.

CDR3 sequence reads: CASSWQGQETQYF. The CDR3 region has the DNA TGCGCCAGCAGCTGGCAGGGACAAGAGACCCAGTACTTC. The rearrangement joins TRBV5-1 to TRBJ2-5; D is possibly TRBD1 (5 bases). This CDR3 has 13 amino acids. Germline loops: CDR1 SGHRS, CDR2 YFSETQ. The V gene lost 3 bases and the J gene lost 2 bases, with 8 bases spanning the gap.

The chain couples TRBV7-6 to TRBJ1-3; no firm D call. Germline CDR1 SGHVS, CDR2 FNYEAQ. The CDR3 is made up of 14 amino acids. V was shortened by 4 bases and J by 1 base, with 8 bases between the two germline ends. CDR3 sequence: CASSSTSSGNTIYF. The CDR3 nucleotides are TGTGCCAGCAGCTCGACATCTTCTGGAAACACCATATATTTT.

This clone was detected only once. The rearrangement joins TRBV5-1 to TRBJ1-2; a possible D gene is TRBD1 (6 bases). The CDR3 is made up of 13 amino acids. V lost 4 bases and J lost 2, with 9 bases in between. Germline V lookup: CDR1 SGHRS, CDR2 YFSETQ. Here the CDR3 DNA reads TGCGCCAGCAGCGCGGACAGAAACTATGGCTACACCTTC. As protein: CASSADRNYGYTF.

The chain's CDR3 is CASSLGTAAGQGELFF. In DNA form, the CDR3 reads TGTGCCAGCAGCTTAGGCACGGCGGCAGGGCAAGGGGAGCTGTTTTTT. The J gene is TRBJ2-2, the V gene TRBV11-3; D is possibly TRBD1 (5 bases). Trimming stripped 1 base from V and 8 bases from J, with 17 bases between. Germline CDR1 is SGHNT and CDR2 is YENEEA. This CDR3 region has 16 residues.

Only one count was recorded for this clone. This chain joins TRBV7-9 and TRBJ1-2, with 7 bases lining up with TRBD1. This CDR3 has 12 amino acids. Trimming at V came to 7 bases and at J to 8 bases, leaving 7 bases not matched to a gene. Germline CDR1 reads SEHNR; CDR2 reads FQNEAQ (reference sequence). CDR3 nucleotide sequence: TGTGCCAGCACCCCAGGGGGGATCGGCTACACCTTC. Amino acid sequence: CASTPGGIGYTF. Complete variable domain (other parts from reference TRBV7-9 and TRBJ1-2): DTGVSQNPRHKITKRGQNVTFRCDPISEHNRLYWYRQTLGQGPEFLTYFQNEAQLEKSRLLSDRFSAERPKGSFSTLEIQRTEQGDSAMYLCASTPGGIGYTFGSGTRLTVV.

The rearrangement uses TRBV5-8 and TRBJ2-7; D tentatively fits TRBD1 or TRBD2 (5 bases each). CDR3 length: 14 amino acids. Germline CDR1 is SGHTS and CDR2 is YDEGEE. V shed 6 bases and J shed 3 bases, with 16 bases lying between them. CDR3 region: CASTFLGTVYEQYF. CDR3 coding DNA: TGTGCCAGCACTTTCCTAGGGACGGTCTACGAGCAGTACTTC.

The V call is TRBV10-3, the J call TRBJ1-2; TRBD1 might be the D (6 bases). Trimming pared 10 bases from V and 3 bases from J, leaving 15 bases between. Germline CDR1 ENHRY, CDR2 SYGVKD. This CDR3 is built from 13 residues. The CDR3 region has the DNA TGTGCCACCCATCCGGACAGCCACTATGGCTACACCTTC. Residues: CATHPDSHYGYTF.

This sequence joins TRBV5-4 and TRBJ2-4; 9 bases agree with TRBD2. The trim removed 0 bases at V and 8 bases at J, leaving 3 bases unmatched. The CDR3 spans 14 residues. From germline, CDR1 is SGHNT and CDR2 YYREEE (reference sequence). CDR3 region: CASSLGGGVDIQYF. As DNA, the CDR3 is TGTGCCAGCAGCTTGGGCGGGGGGGTTGACATTCAGTACTTC.

The V call is TRBV5-6, the J call TRBJ1-1; D might be TRBD1 (5 bases). Per the germline V gene, CDR1 is SGHDT and CDR2 is YYEEEE. The CDR3 runs to 15 residues. V lost 3 bases and J 4 bases, leaving 16 bases between the germline ends. CDR3 sequence: CASSSQDQGGTEAFF. CDR3 bases: TGTGCCAGCAGCTCCCAAGACCAGGGTGGCACTGAAGCTTTCTTT. The entire variable domain, with the rest obtained from reference TRBV5-6 and TRBJ1-1, is as follows: DAGVTQSPTHLIKTRGQQVTLRCSPKSGHDTVSWYQQALGQGPQFIFQYYEEEERQRGNFPDRFSGHQFPNYSSELNVNALLLGDSALYLCASSSQDQGGTEAFFGQGTRLTVV.